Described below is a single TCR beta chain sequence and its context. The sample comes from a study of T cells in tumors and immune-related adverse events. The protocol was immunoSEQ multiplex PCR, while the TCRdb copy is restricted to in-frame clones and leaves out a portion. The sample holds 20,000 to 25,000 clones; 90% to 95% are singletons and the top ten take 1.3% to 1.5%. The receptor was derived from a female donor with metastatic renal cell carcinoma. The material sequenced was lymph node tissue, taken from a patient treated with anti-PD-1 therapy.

CDR3 sequence: CASSFLVGGFNEQFF. DNA of the CDR3: TGTGCCAGCAGCTTCCTCGTGGGGGGTTTCAATGAGCAGTTCTTC. The rearrangement joins TRBV7-9 to TRBJ2-1; the D gene is possibly TRBD2 (6 bases). CDR1 SEHNR and CDR2 FQNEAQ come from the germline V gene (reference sequence). The CDR3 length is 15 residues. V was shortened by 3 bases and J by 6 bases, with 15 bases between the two germline ends.